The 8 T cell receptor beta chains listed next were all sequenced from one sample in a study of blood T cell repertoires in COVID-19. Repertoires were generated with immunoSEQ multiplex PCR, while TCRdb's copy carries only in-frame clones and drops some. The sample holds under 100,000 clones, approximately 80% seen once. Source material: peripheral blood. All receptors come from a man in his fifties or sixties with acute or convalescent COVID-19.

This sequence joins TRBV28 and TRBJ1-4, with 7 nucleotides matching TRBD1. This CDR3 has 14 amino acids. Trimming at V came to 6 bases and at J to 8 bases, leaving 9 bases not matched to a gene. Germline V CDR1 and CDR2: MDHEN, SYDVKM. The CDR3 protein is CASSRRQGGEKLFF. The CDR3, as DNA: TGTGCCAGCAGCAGGCGACAGGGTGGCGAAAAACTGTTTTTT.

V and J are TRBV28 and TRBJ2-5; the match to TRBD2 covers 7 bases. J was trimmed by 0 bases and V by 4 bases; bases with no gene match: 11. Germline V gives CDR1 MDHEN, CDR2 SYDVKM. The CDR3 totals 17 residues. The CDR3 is CASSYQRDFSYQETQYF. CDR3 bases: TGTGCCAGCAGTTACCAGCGGGATTTCTCGTACCAAGAGACCCAGTACTTC.

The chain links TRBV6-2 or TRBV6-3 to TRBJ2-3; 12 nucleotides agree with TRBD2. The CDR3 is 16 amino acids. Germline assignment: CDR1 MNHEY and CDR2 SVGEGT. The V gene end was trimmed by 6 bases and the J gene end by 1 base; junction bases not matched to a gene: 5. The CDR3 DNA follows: TGTGCCAGCAGCGTACGGACTAGCGGGGGCACAGATACGCAGTATTTT. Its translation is CASSVRTSGGTDTQYF.

The CDR3, as DNA: TGTGCCAGCAGCCGCGAAGTAATAGATACGCAGTATTTT. Translated, it gives CASSREVIDTQYF. V and J are TRBV6-5 and TRBJ2-3; D remains ambiguous. Germline V gene sequence: CDR1 MNHEY, CDR2 SVGAGI. The V gene lost 6 bases and the J gene lost 5 bases, with 12 bases spanning the gap. The CDR3 has 13 residues.

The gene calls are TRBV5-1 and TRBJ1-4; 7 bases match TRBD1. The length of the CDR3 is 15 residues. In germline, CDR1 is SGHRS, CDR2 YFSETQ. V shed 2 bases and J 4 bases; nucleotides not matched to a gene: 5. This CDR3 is CASSLTGAYNEKLFF. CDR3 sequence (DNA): TGCGCCAGCAGCTTAACAGGGGCCTATAATGAAAAACTGTTTTTT.

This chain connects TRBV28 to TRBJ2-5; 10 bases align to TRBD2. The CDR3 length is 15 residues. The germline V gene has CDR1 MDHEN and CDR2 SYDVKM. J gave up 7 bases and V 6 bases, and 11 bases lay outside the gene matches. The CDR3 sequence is CASSGASGRLRTQYF. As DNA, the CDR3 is TGTGCCAGCAGCGGGGCTAGCGGGAGATTAAGGACCCAGTACTTC.

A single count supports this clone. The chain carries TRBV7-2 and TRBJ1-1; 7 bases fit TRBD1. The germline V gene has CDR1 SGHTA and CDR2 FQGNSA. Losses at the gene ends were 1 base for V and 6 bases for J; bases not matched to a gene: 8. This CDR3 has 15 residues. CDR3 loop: CASSLGDSMTPEAFF. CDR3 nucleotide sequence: TGTGCCAGCAGCTTAGGGGACAGCATGACGCCTGAAGCTTTCTTT.

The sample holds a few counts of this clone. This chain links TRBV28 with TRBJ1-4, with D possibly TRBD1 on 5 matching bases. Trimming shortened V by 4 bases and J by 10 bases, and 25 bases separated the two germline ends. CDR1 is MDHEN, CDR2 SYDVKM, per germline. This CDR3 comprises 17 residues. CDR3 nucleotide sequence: TGTGCCAGCAGTTCGAAAGCCCTCAGGGTGCGGTGGGGAAAACTGTTTTTT. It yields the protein CASSSKALRVRWGKLFF.